Detailed here is one T cell receptor beta chain. What it recognizes is unknown. The CDR3 has 16 residues. Per germline, CDR1 MDHEN and CDR2 SYDVKM. V trimming: 3 bases; J trimming: 8 bases; junction bases outside the gene matches: 11. This record belongs to a study of circulating and synovial CD4+ cells in juvenile arthritis. General study results and limits: Vbeta family usage analysis did not detect the pathogenic-like versus bulk difference. Diversity here was lower than in bulk blood CD4 cells.

Data came from immunoSEQ multiplex PCR; TCRdb stores just in-frame clones and leaves some out. The repertoire has around 16,000 clones, around 90% of them found once; the top ten carry 0.73%. The sequenced sample consisted of CD4+ T cells from blood. The rearrangement joins TRBV28 to TRBJ2-1; 9 positions match TRBD1. The source is a human donor with juvenile idiopathic arthritis. CDR3 sequence reads: CASSLPTPTGGDEQFF. In nucleotides, the CDR3 is TGTGCCAGCAGTTTGCCTACACCCACAGGGGGCGATGAGCAGTTCTTC.